Sequencing of this TCR beta chain was carried out in a study of blood T cell repertoires in COVID-19. This clone was recorded only once. The germline V gene has CDR1 SNHLY and CDR2 FYNNEI. The CDR3 has 14 residues. Trimming removed 7 bases at V and 13 bases at J, with 25 bases between. Sequencing was performed with immunoSEQ multiplex PCR; in TCRdb, only in-frame clones are kept and a portion is missing. The sample has 50,000 to 75,000 clones; under 90% are singletons. V usage is TRBV2 and J usage is TRBJ1-2, with TRBD1 as a possible D gene (5 bases). Material: peripheral blood. This clonotype was obtained from a man between 60 and 75 years old with acute or convalescent COVID-19. The CDR3 reads CASTSTVPPSRVTF. CDR3 nucleotides: TGTGCCAGCACATCAACCGTCCCCCCGTCCAGGGTCACCTTC.